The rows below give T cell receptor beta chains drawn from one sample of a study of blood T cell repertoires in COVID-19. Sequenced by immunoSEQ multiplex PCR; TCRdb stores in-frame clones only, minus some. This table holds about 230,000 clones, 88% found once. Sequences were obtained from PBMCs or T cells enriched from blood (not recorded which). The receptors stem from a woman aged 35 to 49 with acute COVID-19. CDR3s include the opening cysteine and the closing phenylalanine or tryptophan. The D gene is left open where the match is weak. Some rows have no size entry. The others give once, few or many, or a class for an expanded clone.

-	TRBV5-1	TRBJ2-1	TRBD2	CASSLEAGGYNEQFF	TGCGCCAGCAGCTTGGAGGCGGGAGGATACAATGAGCAGTTCTTC
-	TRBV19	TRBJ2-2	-	CASSIQVGNTGELFF	TGTGCCAGTAGTATTCAGGTGGGGAACACCGGGGAGCTGTTTTTT
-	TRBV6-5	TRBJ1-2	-	CASSLTGLRGYTF	TGTGCCAGCAGCCTGACCGGATTGAGGGGCTACACCTTC
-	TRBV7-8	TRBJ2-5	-	CAVGGPPQETQYF	TGTGCCGTGGGGGGGCCCCCCCAAGAGACCCAGTACTTC
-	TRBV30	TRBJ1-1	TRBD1	CAWMGDRGETEAFF	TGTGCCTGGATGGGGGACAGGGGGGAAACTGAAGCTTTCTTT
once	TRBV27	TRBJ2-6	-	CASSLLWGDGANVLTF	TGTGCCAGCAGTTTATTGTGGGGGGATGGGGCCAACGTCCTGACTTTC
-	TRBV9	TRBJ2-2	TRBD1	CASSAPGQRNTGELFF	TGTGCCAGCAGCGCTCCGGGACAGAGGAACACCGGGGAGCTGTTTTTT
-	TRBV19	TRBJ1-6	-	CASSPSDFGADNSPLHF	TGTGCCAGTAGTCCAAGTGATTTTGGGGCAGACAATTCACCCCTCCACTTT
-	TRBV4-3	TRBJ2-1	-	CASSQELGSLGGQFF	TGCGCCAGCAGCCAAGAGTTAGGGAGCCTGGGTGGGCAGTTCTTC
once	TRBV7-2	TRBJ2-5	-	CASSKARFLETQYF	TGTGCCAGCAGCAAAGCACGCTTCCTAGAGACCCAGTACTTC
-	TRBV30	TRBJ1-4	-	CAQQGGTTNEKLFF	TGTGCCCAGCAAGGGGGTACAACTAATGAAAAACTGTTTTTT
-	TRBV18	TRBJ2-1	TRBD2	CASSPASGVSYNEQFF	TGTGCCAGCTCACCAGCTAGCGGGGTTTCCTACAATGAGCAGTTCTTC
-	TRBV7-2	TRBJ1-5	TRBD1	CASSEGQGAYNQPQHF	TGTGCCAGCAGCGAAGGACAGGGGGCGTACAATCAGCCCCAGCATTTT
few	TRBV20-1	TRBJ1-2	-	CSASRGGYTF	TGCAGTGCTAGCAGGGGTGGCTACACCTTC
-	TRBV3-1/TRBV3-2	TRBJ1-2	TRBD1	CASSQGQGVGYTF	TGTGCCAGCAGCCAAGGTCAGGGGGTTGGCTACACCTTC
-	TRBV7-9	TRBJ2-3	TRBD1	CASSFQGANTDTQYF	TGTGCCAGCAGCTTCCAGGGGGCTAACACAGATACGCAGTATTTT
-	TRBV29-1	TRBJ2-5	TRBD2	CSVAGQETQYF	TGCAGCGTAGCGGGACAAGAGACCCAGTACTTC
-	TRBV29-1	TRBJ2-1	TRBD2	CSVRMSGGTVGEQFF	TGCAGCGTTAGGATGAGCGGGGGTACGGTAGGTGAGCAGTTCTTC
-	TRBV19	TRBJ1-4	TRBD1	CASRRDRVKEKLFF	TGTGCCAGTAGAAGGGACAGGGTTAAGGAAAAACTGTTTTTT
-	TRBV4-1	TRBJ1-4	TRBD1	CASSREDRLNEKLFF	TGCGCCAGCAGCCGAGAGGACAGGCTAAATGAAAAACTGTTTTTT
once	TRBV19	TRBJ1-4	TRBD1	CASKNLRGGQGQQKLFF	TGTGCCAGTAAAAACTTGCGAGGGGGACAGGGTCAACAAAAACTGTTTTTT
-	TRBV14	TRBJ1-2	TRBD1	CASSFFQGAKDGYTF	TGTGCCAGCAGCTTCTTTCAGGGGGCAAAGGATGGCTACACCTTC
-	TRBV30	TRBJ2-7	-	CAWSRTVSYEQYF	TGTGCCTGGAGTAGGACAGTCTCCTACGAGCAGTACTTC
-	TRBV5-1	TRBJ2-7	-	CASSPQYGGGAEQYF	TGCGCCAGCAGCCCACAATATGGTGGGGGCGCCGAGCAGTACTTC
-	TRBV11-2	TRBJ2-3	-	CASSLVLATGTQYF	TGTGCCAGCAGCTTAGTACTAGCTACTGGCACGCAGTATTTT
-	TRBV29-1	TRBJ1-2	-	CSVEPDRILGYTF	TGCAGCGTTGAGCCCGACAGGATATTGGGCTACACCTTC
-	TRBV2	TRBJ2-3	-	CASRTDTQYF	TGTGCCAGCCGGACAGATACGCAGTATTTT
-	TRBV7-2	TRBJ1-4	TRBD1	CASSLGQGVSEKLFF	TGTGCCAGCAGCCTGGGACAGGGTGTTTCCGAAAAACTGTTTTTT
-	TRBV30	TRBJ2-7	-	CAWSRGLRTPEQYF	TGTGCCTGGAGTCGAGGGCTACGCACGCCCGAGCAGTACTTC
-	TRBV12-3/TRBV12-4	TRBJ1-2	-	CASSFRQGYGYTF	TGTGCCAGCAGTTTCCGGCAGGGCTATGGCTACACCTTC
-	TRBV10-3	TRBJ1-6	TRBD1	CATRSGTGNNSPLHF	TGTGCCACCCGCTCCGGGACAGGGAATAATTCACCCCTCCACTTT
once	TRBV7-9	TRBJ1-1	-	CASSPSRVNTEAFF	TGTGCCAGCAGCCCCTCTCGCGTGAACACTGAAGCTTTCTTT
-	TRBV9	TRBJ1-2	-	CASSVTGRDTYGYTF	TGTGCCAGCAGCGTCACGGGCCGGGACACCTATGGCTACACCTTC
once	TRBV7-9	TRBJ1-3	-	CASSPIRGARGNTIYF	TGTGCCAGCAGCCCTATTCGGGGGGCACGAGGAAACACCATATATTTT